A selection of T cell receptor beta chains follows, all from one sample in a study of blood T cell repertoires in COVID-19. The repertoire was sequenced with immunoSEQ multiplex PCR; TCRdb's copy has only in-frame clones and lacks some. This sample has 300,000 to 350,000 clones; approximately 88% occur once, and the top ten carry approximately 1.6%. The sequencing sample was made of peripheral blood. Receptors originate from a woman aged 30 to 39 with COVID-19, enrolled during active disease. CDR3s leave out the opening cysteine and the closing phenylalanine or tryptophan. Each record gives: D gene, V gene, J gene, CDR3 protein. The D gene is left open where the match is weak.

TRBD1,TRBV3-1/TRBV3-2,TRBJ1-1,ASSSDRGLRDTEAF
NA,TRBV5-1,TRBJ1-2,ASSPQGRFTGYT
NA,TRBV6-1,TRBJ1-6,ASSEDRNSPLH
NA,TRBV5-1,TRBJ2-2,ASSLAGENTGELF
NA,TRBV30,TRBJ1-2,AWSVGVGDGYT
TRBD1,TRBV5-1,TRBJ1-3,ASSRDSSGNTIY
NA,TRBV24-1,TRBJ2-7,ATSERAAYEQY
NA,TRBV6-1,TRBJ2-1,ASSDTGPYNEQF
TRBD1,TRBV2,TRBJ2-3,ASSERGQISTDTQY
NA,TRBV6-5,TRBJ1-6,ASSRERNSPLH
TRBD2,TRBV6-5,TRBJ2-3,ASMAAGVRTDTQY
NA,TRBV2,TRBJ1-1,AHSNSMNTEAF
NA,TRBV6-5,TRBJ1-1,ASSYGETNTEAF
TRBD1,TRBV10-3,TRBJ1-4,AISESRGGADEKLF
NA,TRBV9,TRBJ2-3,ASSPGEGPTNTQY
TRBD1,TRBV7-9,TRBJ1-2,ASSSWDRAYGYT
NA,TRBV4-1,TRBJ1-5,ASSHQTGIQPQH
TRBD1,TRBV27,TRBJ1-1,ASSPGGTEAF